The 28 T cell receptor beta chains below were found in one sample sequenced in a study of Ad26.COV2.S vaccination and SARS-CoV-2 variants. Only in-frame clones appear in the TCRdb table, and some are missing; sequencing was by immunoSEQ multiplex PCR. Among about 350,000 clones, 92% were seen once, and the ten largest hold 3.5% to 4.5%. The starting material was peripheral blood, obtained after recovery from COVID-19. The source of these receptors is a human donor who had recovered from COVID-19.

The chain has TRBV18 and TRBJ1-6; 7 positions agree with TRBD1. The V and J ends lost 6 bases and 0 bases, in that order; junction bases with no gene match: 17. Germline CDR1 and CDR2: KGHSH and LQKENI. CDR3 length: 20 residues. As DNA, the CDR3 is TGTGCCAGCTCGCTCTTCCTACAGGGAAGGGGGCACTCCTATAATTCACCCCTCCACTTT. Translated, it gives CASSLFLQGRGHSYNSPLHF.

The CDR3 region is CASSPPDRGADTQYF. The CDR3 DNA reads TGTGCCAGCTCACCACCGGACAGGGGGGCAGATACGCAGTATTTT. The chain carries TRBV18 and TRBJ2-3; 10 nucleotides line up with TRBD1. There are 15 residues in the CDR3. Trimming at V came to 0 bases and at J to 4 bases, leaving 1 base not matched to a gene. Germline V lookup: CDR1 KGHSH, CDR2 LQKENI.

The chain couples TRBV7-9 to TRBJ1-1; TRBD1 matches at 7 bases. Trimming cost V 10 bases and J 3 bases; bases outside gene matches: 5. In germline, CDR1 is SEHNR, CDR2 FQNEAQ (reference sequence). The CDR3 is 12 amino acids. The CDR3 loop is CATGQGDTEAFF. The CDR3 DNA is TGTGCCACCGGCCAGGGGGACACTGAAGCTTTCTTT.

The V gene is TRBV7-2, the J gene TRBJ1-5; D call uncertain. CDR3 length: 13 amino acids. Germline CDR1 and CDR2: SGHTA and FQGNSA. With 4 bases removed from V and 7 bases from J, the gap between germline ends came to 11 bases. CDR3 region: CASSYRESQPQHF. The CDR3 bases are TGTGCCAGCAGCTACCGCGAGAGCCAGCCCCAGCATTTT.

The chain recombines TRBV6-5 with TRBJ1-1; 7 bases line up with TRBD1. This CDR3 contains 13 residues. With V trimmed by 6 bases and J by 4 bases, 5 bases remained unmatched. Germline V CDR1 and CDR2: MNHEY, SVGAGI. The CDR3 sequence: CASSRDSGTEAFF. CDR3 sequence (DNA): TGTGCCAGCAGCAGGGACAGCGGCACTGAAGCTTTCTTT.

The J gene is TRBJ1-4, the V gene TRBV5-1; no clear D. The V and J ends lost 1 base and 5 bases respectively, with 9 bases between them. Germline loops: CDR1 SGHRS, CDR2 YFSETQ. This CDR3 spans 14 amino acids. The CDR3 sequence: CASSLLHKNEKLFF. CDR3 in DNA: TGCGCCAGCAGCTTGTTACACAAAAATGAAAAACTGTTTTTT.

The chain has TRBV7-9 and TRBJ2-5; D remains ambiguous. V lost 2 bases and J 4 bases, leaving 14 bases between the germline ends. This CDR3 has 15 amino acids. CDR1 and CDR2 (germline): SEHNR, FQNEAQ (reference sequence). The CDR3, as DNA: TGTGCCAGCAGCTTATTGCCCTATTCGGGAGAGACCCAGTACTTC. As protein: CASSLLPYSGETQYF.

The chain uses TRBV3-1 (or the pseudogene TRBV3-2) and TRBJ2-5; 8 nucleotides match TRBD2. Germline V gene data show CDR1 as LGHDT and CDR2 as YNNKEL (reference sequence). The ends lost 2 bases at V and 5 bases at J; junction bases unmatched: 7. The CDR3 runs 15 residues. Here the CDR3 DNA reads TGTGCCAGCAGCCAATCGGCGGGGGGCAGGGAGACCCAGTACTTC. Amino acid sequence: CASSQSAGGRETQYF.

The V and J genes are TRBV2 and TRBJ1-5; no clear D gene. The ends were cut back, 3 bases at V and 7 bases at J, with 13 bases in the middle. Germline CDR1 reads SNHLY; CDR2 reads FYNNEI. The CDR3 totals 14 residues. The CDR3 sequence is CASSDRFGVQPQHF. The CDR3 coding sequence is TGTGCCAGCAGTGATCGGTTCGGGGTACAGCCCCAGCATTTT. The full variable domain, its missing parts supplied by reference TRBV2 and TRBJ1-5, is EPEVTQTPSHQVTQMGQEVILRCVPISNHLYFYWYRQILGQKVEFLVSFYNNEISEKSEIFDDQFSVERPDGSNFTLKIRSTKLEDSAMYFCASSDRFGVQPQHFGDGTRLSIL.

The chain recombines TRBV27 with TRBJ2-2; no definite D call. Germline V CDR1 and CDR2: MNHEY, SMNVEV (reference sequence). V was clipped by 0 bases and J by 2 bases, with 4 bases between them. CDR3 length: 14 residues. The CDR3 reads CASSLSPNTGELFF. CDR3 bases: TGTGCCAGCAGTTTATCCCCTAACACCGGGGAGCTGTTTTTT.

This chain connects TRBV9 to TRBJ1-2, with D uncertain. Germline CDR1 and CDR2: SGDLS and YYNGEE. Trimming cost V 3 bases and J 1 base, with 10 bases left between them. The CDR3 is 14 residues long. The CDR3 sequence: CASSAYRDNYGYTF. The CDR3 region has the DNA TGTGCCAGCAGCGCCTACAGAGATAACTATGGCTACACCTTC.

CDR3 sequence: CASSLSWSGGNIQYF. The DNA of the CDR3 is TGTGCCAGCAGTTTATCATGGTCAGGAGGAAACATTCAGTACTTC. The chain is built from TRBV28 and TRBJ2-4, with a tentative D call TRBD2 (5 bases). CDR1 is MDHEN and CDR2 is SYDVKM in the germline V gene. This CDR3 contains 15 residues. V was clipped by 1 base and J by 6 bases, with 13 bases between them.

The rearrangement joins TRBV14 to TRBJ2-3; D gene ambiguous. The length of the CDR3 is 12 residues. The germline V and J ends were trimmed by 3 bases and 3 bases, with 4 bases remaining between them. Germline lookup yields CDR1 SGHDN and CDR2 FVKESK. CDR3 sequence reads: CASSQRTDTQYF. DNA for the CDR3: TGTGCCAGCAGCCAGAGAACAGATACGCAGTATTTT.

The chain recombines TRBV5-1 with TRBJ1-6; D is unresolved. Trimming shortened V by 1 base and J by 3 bases, and 14 bases separated the two germline ends. Per germline, CDR1 SGHRS and CDR2 YFSETQ. The CDR3 runs to 17 residues. CDR3 DNA sequence: TGCGCCAGCAGCTTGAAGATTCCCTTCTTCTATAATTCACCCCTCCACTTT. It specifies CASSLKIPFFYNSPLHF.

Concerning this clone: This specimen includes other DNA sequences encoding the same CDR3. This sequence joins TRBV6-1 and TRBJ1-2; D ambiguous. Germline assignment: CDR1 MNHNS and CDR2 SASEGT. V was pared by 1 base and J by 2 bases, with 5 bases between. The CDR3 has 13 amino acids. Here the CDR3 reads CASSEGRNYGYTF. In nucleotides, the CDR3 is TGTGCCAGCAGTGAAGGGAGGAACTATGGCTACACCTTC.

The chain has TRBV7-3 and TRBJ2-5; 8 bases align to TRBD2. The CDR3 has 15 amino acids. Germline V lookup: CDR1 SGHTA, CDR2 FQGTGA. V dropped 5 bases and J dropped 4; count of bases not matched to a gene: 9. Here the CDR3 DNA reads TGTGCCAGCAGCCTGACTAGCGCTGTGGGAGAGACCCAGTACTTC. It codes for CASSLTSAVGETQYF.

The chain is built from TRBV18 and TRBJ1-1; D may be TRBD1 (5 bases). V gave up 1 base and J gave up 4 bases, with 22 bases separating them. Germline-derived CDR1 and CDR2 are KGHSH and LQKENI. This CDR3 contains 18 residues. The CDR3 DNA follows: TGTGCCAGCTCACCACTATTGGGGCGGCAGACGTTTGGCACTGAAGCTTTCTTT. Translation gives CASSPLLGRQTFGTEAFF.

J is TRBJ1-2 and V is TRBV5-3; 9 bases line up with TRBD1. TRBV5-3 carries the ORF label, with uncertain function. The CDR3 extends over 14 amino acids. The V gene end was trimmed by 4 bases and the J gene end by 2 bases; junction bases not matched to a gene: 3. The CDR3 DNA reads as TGTGCCAGAAGCAACGGACAGGGGAACTATGGCTACACCTTC. This gives the protein CARSNGQGNYGYTF.

This chain uses TRBV3-1 (or the pseudogene TRBV3-2) with TRBJ2-2; TRBD2 is a possible D gene (6 bases). The V gene lost 2 bases and the J gene lost 6 bases, with 13 bases spanning the gap. Germline V gives CDR1 LGHDT, CDR2 YNNKEL (reference sequence). This CDR3 has 15 amino acids. CDR3 protein: CASSQPTRTPGELFF. The CDR3 DNA follows: TGTGCCAGCAGCCAACCGACTAGGACACCCGGGGAGCTGTTTTTT.

The CDR3 bases are TGTGCCAGCAGTTACACCCCTGGGGCAGGACGCTACGAGCAGTACTTC. Residues: CASSYTPGAGRYEQYF. The chain carries TRBV6-5 and TRBJ2-7; weak D call: TRBD1 (5 bases). V shed 2 bases and J shed 3 bases, with 17 bases lying between them. The CDR3 is made up of 16 amino acids. Germline CDR1 reads MNHEY; CDR2 reads SVGAGI.

The J gene is TRBJ2-3, the V gene TRBV29-1, with 7 positions matching TRBD1. The CDR3 covers 15 residues. V lost 6 bases to trimming and J lost 6 bases; unmatched junction nucleotides: 15. CDR1 is SQVTM and CDR2 is ANQGSEA in the germline V gene. DNA of the CDR3: TGCAGCGTGGAGACAGGGAGACAATTACTGGATACGCAGTATTTT. Protein: CSVETGRQLLDTQYF.

This chain joins TRBV6-2 or TRBV6-3 and TRBJ1-1; 9 bases match TRBD1. Germline-derived CDR1 and CDR2 are MNHEY and SVGEGT. J gave up 0 bases and V 1 base, and 9 bases lay outside the gene matches. This CDR3 contains 18 residues. The CDR3 protein is CASSYFTRTGELNTEAFF. CDR3 coding DNA: TGTGCCAGCAGTTACTTCACTCGGACAGGGGAATTGAACACTGAAGCTTTCTTT.

A word on this clone: Other DNA sequences within the sample encode an identical CDR3. CDR3 sequence (DNA): TGCGCCAGCAGCCAAGAAGGCGGGGGGGGCACAGATACGCAGTATTTT. Translating it yields CASSQEGGGGTDTQYF. The gene calls are TRBV4-1 and TRBJ2-3, with 9 positions matching TRBD2. CDR1 is MGHRA and CDR2 is YSYEKL in the germline V gene. CDR3 size: 16 residues. Unmatched junction bases numbered 2, after V lost 0 bases and J lost 1 base.

V and J are TRBV5-1 and TRBJ2-3; weak D call: TRBD2 (5 bases). This CDR3 is 14 amino acids long. Per germline, CDR1 SGHRS and CDR2 YFSETQ. Deletions cut 2 bases from V and 6 bases from J, with 13 bases between. CDR3 sequence reads: CASSFASIFDTQYF. The CDR3, as DNA: TGCGCCAGCAGCTTTGCTAGCATTTTCGATACGCAGTATTTT.

This clone was picked up one time. V is TRBV11-2 and J is TRBJ2-1, with D possibly TRBD1 on 6 matching bases. In germline, CDR1 is SGHAT, CDR2 FQNNGV. The V and J ends lost 5 bases and 0 bases respectively, with 14 bases between them. This CDR3 contains 16 residues. The CDR3 coding sequence is TGTGCCAGCAGCCCGCAGGGGCTCAGCTCCTACAATGAGCAGTTCTTC. Protein: CASSPQGLSSYNEQFF. Combining the CDR3 with reference TRBV11-2 and TRBJ2-1 gives the whole variable domain EAGVAQSPRYKIIEKRQSVAFWCNPISGHATLYWYQQILGQGPKLLIQFQNNGVVDDSQLPKDRFSAERLKGVDSTLKIQPAKLEDSAVYLCASSPQGLSSYNEQFFGPGTRLTVL.

For the CDR3, the DNA is TGTGCCAGCAGCATGACAGGGGTACAGCCCCAGCATTTT. Amino acid sequence: CASSMTGVQPQHF. This rearrangement joins TRBV6-2 or TRBV6-3 to TRBJ1-5, with 8 bases fitting TRBD1. The germline V gene has CDR1 MNHEY and CDR2 SVGEGT. Trimming took 6 bases from V and 7 from J; bases not matched to a gene: 5. CDR3 length: 13 amino acids.

The chain uses TRBV10-3 and TRBJ2-1; 13 bases are a match to TRBD2. The CDR3 sequence is 14 residues long. CDR1 and CDR2 (germline): ENHRY, SYGVKD. V was pared by 5 bases and J by 8 bases, with 3 bases of the junction left unmatched. The CDR3 loop is CAISTSGGVHEQFF. The CDR3 DNA reads TGTGCCATCAGTACTAGCGGGGGGGTTCATGAGCAGTTCTTC.

The sample holds one count of this clone. The rearrangement joins TRBV9 to TRBJ2-7, with D maybe TRBD2 (6 bases). This CDR3 contains 17 residues. Per the germline V gene, CDR1 is SGDLS and CDR2 is YYNGEE. Trimming left V 0 bases short and J 0 bases short, with 16 bases between. Written as DNA, the CDR3 is TGTGCCAGCAGCGTAGGGGGAGGTTCCTCCAGCTCCTACGAGCAGTACTTC. It encodes CASSVGGGSSSSYEQYF.